This T cell receptor (beta chain) was documented in a study of T cells in Graves' hyperthyroidism and ophthalmopathy (dated by TCRdb to the late 2010s). For context, the study as a whole: Peripheral blood samples were taken at the time of initial diagnosis, prior to any treatment. To identify TCR V-J signatures that set the groups apart, the researchers used a discovery cohort of 100 patients, made up of approximately 43 with Graves' ophthalmopathy and some 56 with stable Graves' hyperthyroidism. Prospective prediction of ophthalmopathy was tested in an independent validation cohort consisting of 18 to 20 hyperthyroidism patients and over 15 patients who later progressed to ophthalmopathy. The 95 to 100 discovery patients were randomly divided into training and test sets at a 7:3 ratio. The study also compared thyroid tissue and blood T-cell repertoires from 5 to 7 Graves' hyperthyroidism patients. After sampling, hyperthyroidism patients received methimazole starting at 30 mg daily, and ophthalmopathy patients received high-dose intravenous methylprednisolone. The paper reports TCR Vbeta CDR3 sequencing of over 120 peripheral blood samples: some 41 ophthalmopathy, around 80 hyperthyroidism and roughly 17 progressor patients. Points the paper makes about the study in general: No statistical method was used to fix the sample size in advance, and group allocation was not hidden from the investigators. In validation, the model predicted progression to ophthalmopathy a median of roughly six months before onset, with roughly 68% sensitivity and 72.22% specificity. Most expanded thyroid clonotypes (frequency above 0.001) were also detected in blood, suggesting blood repertoires may reflect thyroid immune responses. A 13 V-J signature model separated ophthalmopathy from stable hyperthyroidism, with 87.88% sensitivity and about 81% specificity in cross-validation and 80%/75% in testing.

The TCR beta CDR3 regions were amplified from the RNA transcripts. The first round of RT-PCR for the TCR CDR3 was performed with the HTBI primer set and the Qiagen OneStep RT-PCR kit. Libraries were constructed in a second round of multiplex PCR, after which size selection and purification were performed. Libraries were sequenced paired-end with 100 bp reads on an Illumina HiSeq2000. As for the authors' bioinformatics: SOAPnuke was used to process the raw data, with reads discarded if the reads contained adapters or uncalled bases, had a mean Phred below 15, or lacked an exact constant-primer or identifier match. High-quality paired reads were merged using COPE v1.2.5, and each unique nucleotide sequence was defined as a clonotype. MiTCR v1.1 was used to align the clonotypes against IMGT TRBV, TRBD and TRBJ reference segments. Analysis was restricted to V-J combinations with a frequency above 0.0001, which covered just over 98% of repertoires. The TCS score was defined as F50 (clonal expansion) divided by E x V (chaos), with BLOSUM62-based TCRdist calculated between CDR3 peptides within each V-J. Welch's t-statistics and random forest reduced around 520 V-J features to under 15, which were used in a naive Bayes classifier (R e1071). The public reads were reanalyzed by TCRdb: fastp trimming at Q25, MiXCR alignment, in-frame beta chains only. One record per CDR3 amino acid sequence lists the most common genes and DNA. The V and J calls, along with clone size, are taken from TCRdb and not from the paper's own processing. Within this sample are about 210,000 distinct CDR3 sequences, with roughly 18% of them counted one time only. 50% of the sample belongs to the ten largest clones.

Taken from the germline V gene, the CDR1 and CDR2 loops are MNHNS and SASEGT. After removal of 6 bases from V and 0 bases from J, the junction retains 3 bases not matched to a gene. The CDR3 contains 14 residues, cysteine and phenylalanine counted. Only CDR3 DNA remains: 42 bases, in frame from the first base. This clonotype was detected a few times. Its antigen is unknown. A single base separates this from a much larger clone, so it may be a read error. Stable Graves' hyperthyroidism was defined as the absence of progression to ophthalmopathy over 18 months of follow-up. Hyperthyroidism patients were newly diagnosed, had a disease duration of under 2 months, and were aged 18 to 65 years. Exclusion was applied to patients with uncontrolled infections, other autoimmune diseases, pregnancy or lactation. Diagnoses were established on the basis of clinical symptoms, serum thyroxine and TRAb, thyroid ultrasound, and orbital computed tomography. PBMCs were isolated from about 10 ml of fresh peripheral blood by Ficoll-Paque density gradient centrifugation. Total RNA was extracted using Trizol reagent, and RNA quality was assessed on an Agilent 2100 Bioanalyzer.

The receptor's source is a man in his fifties with Graves' hyperthyroidism. The receptor chain draws on TRBV6-1 and TRBJ1-1, with 8 bases in between that match TRBD1. The sample comprised blood. The DNA is as follows: TGTGCCAGCAGGGAGGGACAGGTGAACACTGAAGCTTTCTTT. The translation is CASREGQVNTEAFF.